These T cell receptor beta chains were read from a single sample in a study of CD8+ T cells in alopecia areata. Data came from immunoSEQ multiplex PCR; TCRdb stores just in-frame clones and leaves some out. The sample lists 100,000 to 150,000 clones, roughly 57% occurring once. This specimen was CD4+ T cells sorted from blood, taken at week 4, from a patient treated with tofacitinib. These receptors were obtained from a human donor with alopecia areata. Each CDR3 is given with its conserved first and last residue. A D gene is named only where the DNA matches it firmly. Not all rows give a size; the values are once, few, many and, for expanded clones, a class.

V: TRBV29-1; D: -; size: -; J: TRBJ2-5; DNA: TGCAGCGTTGGGGGCATTACGTACCAAGAGACCCAGTACTTC; CDR3: CSVGGITYQETQYF
V: TRBV5-1; D: -; size: -; J: TRBJ2-3; DNA: TGCGCCAGCAGAGGGGAGCCTAGCACAGATACGCAGTATTTT; CDR3: CASRGEPSTDTQYF
V: TRBV29-1; D: -; size: -; J: TRBJ2-2; DNA: TGCAGCGTTTCCACTCCGGGACCCTCAACCGGGGAGCTGTTTTTT; CDR3: CSVSTPGPSTGELFF
V: TRBV30; D: -; size: once; J: TRBJ1-2; DNA: TGTGCCTGGAGTGTATTGAACTATGGCTACACCTTC; CDR3: CAWSVLNYGYTF
V: TRBV9; D: -; size: -; J: TRBJ2-1; DNA: TGTGCCAGCAGCGTTGCCTACTACAATGAGCAGTTCTTC; CDR3: CASSVAYYNEQFF
V: TRBV5-1; D: TRBD1; size: -; J: TRBJ2-3; DNA: TGCGCCAGCAGCTACAGGACAGGGCCAGATACGCAGTATTTT; CDR3: CASSYRTGPDTQYF
V: TRBV2; D: -; size: -; J: TRBJ1-1; DNA: TGTGCCAGCAGACAGGGTATGAACACTGAAGCTTTCTTT; CDR3: CASRQGMNTEAFF
V: TRBV29-1; D: -; size: -; J: TRBJ1-2; DNA: TGCAGCGTCGTTTCTAACTATGGCTACACCTTC; CDR3: CSVVSNYGYTF
V: TRBV7-2; D: -; size: few; J: TRBJ1-1; DNA: TGTGCCAGCAGCTTAAAGTTGGGGGACACTGAAGCTTTCTTT; CDR3: CASSLKLGDTEAFF
V: TRBV5-1; D: -; size: -; J: TRBJ2-3; DNA: TGCGCCAGCAGCTTCGGGGGAACTAGCACAGATACGCAGTATTTT; CDR3: CASSFGGTSTDTQYF
V: TRBV5-4; D: TRBD1; size: -; J: TRBJ1-1; DNA: TGTGCCAGCAGCCCTGGACAGGTTCTGAACACTGAAGCTTTCTTT; CDR3: CASSPGQVLNTEAFF
V: TRBV15; D: TRBD1; size: few; J: TRBJ2-7; DNA: TGTGCCACCAGCAGAGAGCCCCGCGGACAGGGGGCCGAGCAGTACTTC; CDR3: CATSREPRGQGAEQYF
V: TRBV29-1; D: -; size: few; J: TRBJ2-1; DNA: TGCAGCGCCGACCGGGATGAGCAGTTCTTC; CDR3: CSADRDEQFF
V: TRBV29-1; D: -; size: few; J: TRBJ2-6; DNA: TGCAGCTTCAGTGGATATACGGGTTCTGGGGCCAACGTCCTGACTTTC; CDR3: CSFSGYTGSGANVLTF
V: TRBV30; D: TRBD1; size: once; J: TRBJ2-2; DNA: TGTGCCTGGAGTGGGGACAGGCCGAACACCGGGGAGCTGTTTTTT; CDR3: CAWSGDRPNTGELFF
V: TRBV14; D: TRBD1; size: -; J: TRBJ2-3; DNA: TGTGCCAGCAGCCAAACTACAGGGGGGATCGGCACAGATACGCAGTATTTT; CDR3: CASSQTTGGIGTDTQYF
V: TRBV4-1; D: -; size: -; J: TRBJ1-5; DNA: TGCGCCAGCAGCGCACAAGGAGATTTTCATCAGCCCCAGCATTTT; CDR3: CASSAQGDFHQPQHF
V: TRBV10-3; D: -; size: once; J: TRBJ2-5; DNA: TGTGCCATCAGTGAGTGGAGCGGAGGAGAGACCCAGTACTTC; CDR3: CAISEWSGGETQYF
V: TRBV5-1; D: -; size: -; J: TRBJ2-3; DNA: TGCGCCAGCAGCTCCCGGGACTCGGGGGATTATACGCAGTATTTT; CDR3: CASSSRDSGDYTQYF
V: TRBV6-1; D: TRBD2; size: -; J: TRBJ2-2; DNA: TGTGCCAGCAGTGAAGCGCCCAGCGGGATAAGGTACACCGGGGAGCTGTTTTTT; CDR3: CASSEAPSGIRYTGELFF
V: TRBV10-3; D: -; size: -; J: TRBJ1-1; DNA: TGTGCCATCAGGGGACATCTCACGAACACTGAAGCTTTCTTT; CDR3: CAIRGHLTNTEAFF
V: TRBV15; D: -; size: -; J: TRBJ2-2; DNA: TGTGCCACCAAGCCAGCGGTGAACACCGGGGAGCTGTTTTTT; CDR3: CATKPAVNTGELFF
V: TRBV9; D: -; size: few; J: TRBJ1-1; DNA: TGTGCCAGCCGCAAAGGGGCGAACACTGAAGCTTTCTTT; CDR3: CASRKGANTEAFF
V: TRBV2; D: -; size: few; J: TRBJ2-1; DNA: TGTGTCCTAATGGGTGCTAGACGATATGAGCAGTTCTTC; CDR3: CVLMGARRYEQFF
V: TRBV29-1; D: -; size: -; J: TRBJ2-3; DNA: TGCAGCGTTGCAAGACTGGAAAGCACAGATACGCAGTATTTT; CDR3: CSVARLESTDTQYF
V: TRBV2; D: -; size: -; J: TRBJ2-4; DNA: TGTGCCAGCACCACTAGAAACATTCAGTACTTC; CDR3: CASTTRNIQYF
V: TRBV10-3; D: TRBD1; size: many; J: TRBJ2-7; DNA: TGTGCCATCAGTGAGTCAAGACAGGGGGTGGCCTACGAGCAGTACTTC; CDR3: CAISESRQGVAYEQYF
V: TRBV7-2; D: -; size: -; J: TRBJ2-7; DNA: TGTGCCAGCAACCGGGGGCGGGGCGGCTACGAGCAGTACTTC; CDR3: CASNRGRGGYEQYF
V: TRBV9; D: TRBD1; size: -; J: TRBJ1-2; DNA: TGTGCCAGCAGCGTGCGACAGGGGAGTGGCTACACCTTC; CDR3: CASSVRQGSGYTF
V: TRBV5-1; D: -; size: -; J: TRBJ2-3; DNA: TGCGCCAGCAGCTTTGAGGCGGGCACAGATACGCAGTATTTT; CDR3: CASSFEAGTDTQYF
V: TRBV29-1; D: TRBD1; size: few; J: TRBJ1-5; DNA: TGCAGCGTTGAGAGGGAGGGGGCCTATCAGCCCCAGCATTTT; CDR3: CSVEREGAYQPQHF
V: TRBV29-1; D: -; size: -; J: TRBJ2-7; DNA: TGCAGCGTCACTAGTTTAACACAAACCTACGAGCAGTACTTC; CDR3: CSVTSLTQTYEQYF
V: TRBV29-1; D: -; size: few; J: TRBJ2-3; DNA: TGCAGCGCAAGGACTAGCACAGATACGCAGTATTTT; CDR3: CSARTSTDTQYF